This T cell receptor beta chain is from a study of blood T cell repertoires in COVID-19. Study at large: In each case, the material was cDNA or gDNA derived from T cells, B-cell-depleted T cells, or PBMCs.

Recovered status in Cohort 3 required two negative PCRs, clearance, or symptom resolution. Original processing notes: How many nucleated cells were present was estimated from reference gene primer amplification. Repertoires were generated with immunoSEQ multiplex PCR, while TCRdb's copy carries only in-frame clones and drops some. V, J and clone size are taken as reported in that table, and D and trimming were inferred from the DNA itself. Here the sample spans 160,000 or so clones, roughly 84% being singletons. J lost 6 bases, V lost 0 bases, and 0 bases had no gene match. Germline assignment: CDR1 LGHNA and CDR2 YSLEER. The CDR3 totals 15 residues.

The V call is TRBV4-3, the J call TRBJ2-2, with TRBD2 matching 11 bases. Sequenced: PBMCs or T cells enriched from blood (not recorded which). This receptor was identified in a woman aged 45-65 years who had recovered from COVID-19. CDR3 sequence (DNA): TGCGCCAGCAGCCAAGAGGGACTAGCGGCCGGGGAGCTGTTTTTT. It yields the protein CASSQEGLAAGELFF.